A selection of T cell receptor beta chains follows, all from one sample in a study of radiation and T cells in renal cell carcinoma. The protocol was immunoSEQ multiplex PCR, while the TCRdb copy is restricted to in-frame clones and leaves out a portion. The repertoire holds about 170,000 clones, approximately 90% seen once, with around 10% in the top ten. Sequenced here: blood, sampled from a patient whose treatment included radiotherapy and nephrectomy. The receptors stem from a woman in her forties or fifties with renal cell carcinoma. The CDR3 runs from the conserved cysteine through the conserved F or W. D genes are given only for firm matches. Not all rows give a size; the values are once, few, many and, for expanded clones, a class.

D: -; J: TRBJ2-4; length: 11; size: -; V: TRBV29-1; DNA: TGCAGCGTTGAGTGGGAAAACATTCAGTACTTC; CDR3: CSVEWENIQYF
D: -; J: TRBJ1-6; length: 11; size: -; V: TRBV7-2; DNA: TGTGCCAGCAGCCTCGATTCACCCCTCCACTTT; CDR3: CASSLDSPLHF
D: TRBD1; J: TRBJ1-1; length: 13; size: -; V: TRBV5-1; DNA: TGCGCCAGCAGCGTTGGGACAGCTAATGAAGCTTTCTTT; CDR3: CASSVGTANEAFF
D: TRBD1; J: TRBJ1-5; length: 15; size: few; V: TRBV4-3; DNA: TGCGCCAGCAGCCAAGACTGGACAGGGGATCAGCCCCAGCATTTT; CDR3: CASSQDWTGDQPQHF
D: TRBD1; J: TRBJ1-1; length: 13; size: -; V: TRBV5-1; DNA: TGCGCCAGCAGCCGTGGACAGGGAGGATATGGTTTCTTT; CDR3: CASSRGQGGYGFF
D: TRBD1; J: TRBJ1-1; length: 14; size: -; V: TRBV19; DNA: TGTGCCAGTAGTCGGGACAGGGTGAACACTGAAGCTTTCTTT; CDR3: CASSRDRVNTEAFF
D: -; J: TRBJ1-1; length: 13; size: -; V: TRBV5-1; DNA: TGCGCCAGCAGCCTCGCTTTACCGACTGAAGCTTTCTTT; CDR3: CASSLALPTEAFF
D: TRBD1; J: TRBJ1-1; length: 16; size: -; V: TRBV18; DNA: TGTGCCAGCTCCCCTTACCCACAACAGGGGGACGGGGAAGCTTTCTTT; CDR3: CASSPYPQQGDGEAFF
D: TRBD1; J: TRBJ1-2; length: 15; size: -; V: TRBV13; DNA: TGTGCCAGCAGCCGGGGACAGGGTGGACGCTATGGCTACACCTTC; CDR3: CASSRGQGGRYGYTF
D: -; J: TRBJ1-3; length: 20; size: -; V: TRBV6-4; DNA: TGTGCCAGCAGTGACTCGAAGGGTTCTAGGCAGGCGCCCTCTGGAAACACCATATATTTT; CDR3: CASSDSKGSRQAPSGNTIYF
D: -; J: TRBJ2-2; length: 14; size: -; V: TRBV7-3; DNA: TGTGCCAGCAGCTTTAACAGGGACACCGGGGAGCTGTTTTTT; CDR3: CASSFNRDTGELFF
D: -; J: TRBJ1-5; length: 13; size: -; V: TRBV16; DNA: TGTGCCAGCAGCCAACAGGGCAATCAGCCCCAGCATTTT; CDR3: CASSQQGNQPQHF
D: TRBD1; J: TRBJ1-1; length: 15; size: -; V: TRBV18; DNA: TGTGCCAGCTCACCAAGGGGACAGAGGAACACTGAAGCTTTCTTT; CDR3: CASSPRGQRNTEAFF
D: TRBD2; J: TRBJ2-3; length: 16; size: -; V: TRBV30; DNA: TGTGCCTGGAGTGTACGAGGCGGGGGGAACACAGATACGCAGTATTTT; CDR3: CAWSVRGGGNTDTQYF
D: -; J: TRBJ2-5; length: 11; size: -; V: TRBV2; DNA: TGTGCCAGCATAGGGCGAGAGACCCAGTACTTC; CDR3: CASIGRETQYF
D: TRBD1; J: TRBJ1-5; length: 15; size: -; V: TRBV6-1; DNA: TGTGCCAGCAGTGCCAGGACAGGGAACAATCAGCCCCAGCATTTT; CDR3: CASSARTGNNQPQHF
D: TRBD2; J: TRBJ2-5; length: 18; size: -; V: TRBV5-1; DNA: TGCGCCAGCAGCTCCCGTAGAGGGATACTAGCGGACCAAGAGACCCAGTACTTC; CDR3: CASSSRRGILADQETQYF
D: -; J: TRBJ1-1; length: 13; size: once; V: TRBV10-2; DNA: TGCGCCAGCAGTGAACAACAGAACACTGAAGCTTTCTTT; CDR3: CASSEQQNTEAFF
D: TRBD2; J: TRBJ2-3; length: 21; size: -; V: TRBV4-3; DNA: TGCGCCAGCAGCACCTCCTCGGGACTAGCGGGGGGCCGACGACGAACAGATACGCAGTATTTT; CDR3: CASSTSSGLAGGRRRTDTQYF
D: TRBD1; J: TRBJ1-2; length: 14; size: -; V: TRBV7-2; DNA: TGTGCCAGCAGCCATCCGGGACAGAGCTATGGCTACACCTTC; CDR3: CASSHPGQSYGYTF
D: TRBD1; J: TRBJ2-5; length: 14; size: -; V: TRBV5-4; DNA: TGTGCCAGCAGCCCCAGGACAGGGCCAGAGACCCAGTACTTC; CDR3: CASSPRTGPETQYF
D: -; J: TRBJ2-6; length: 15; size: -; V: TRBV4-1; DNA: TGCGCCAGCAGCCGTTGGGGGTCTGGGGCCAACGTCCTGACTTTC; CDR3: CASSRWGSGANVLTF
D: TRBD1; J: TRBJ2-7; length: 14; size: -; V: TRBV19; DNA: TGTGCCAGTAAGAGGGACAGGGGGTCCTACGAGCAGTACTTC; CDR3: CASKRDRGSYEQYF
D: -; J: TRBJ1-1; length: 14; size: -; V: TRBV7-8; DNA: TGTGCCAGCAGCTTACAGGGAGTGAACACTGAAGCTTTCTTT; CDR3: CASSLQGVNTEAFF
D: TRBD2; J: TRBJ2-5; length: 16; size: -; V: TRBV5-4; DNA: TGTGCCAGCAGCTTGGGAGCGGGAGTAGGGCAAGAGACCCAGTACTTC; CDR3: CASSLGAGVGQETQYF
D: -; J: TRBJ1-4; length: 15; size: -; V: TRBV6-1; DNA: TGTGCCAGCAGTGGGGGGGGCACGGGAAATGAAAAACTGTTTTTT; CDR3: CASSGGGTGNEKLFF
D: -; J: TRBJ1-5; length: 13; size: -; V: TRBV2; DNA: TGTGCCAGCAGTGGACAGCCAAATCAGCCCCAGCATTTT; CDR3: CASSGQPNQPQHF
D: -; J: TRBJ1-5; length: 16; size: -; V: TRBV19; DNA: TGTGCCAGTAGTGCGAGAGCTGGACAAGGCAATCAGCCCCAGCATTTT; CDR3: CASSARAGQGNQPQHF
D: -; J: TRBJ2-5; length: 15; size: -; V: TRBV5-1; DNA: TGCGCCAGCAGCTTGGTTCCGCAGTCTCAAGAGACCCAGTACTTC; CDR3: CASSLVPQSQETQYF
D: -; J: TRBJ1-4; length: 14; size: -; V: TRBV7-2; DNA: TGTGCCAGCAGCGCGGCTGCAACTAATGAAAAACTGTTTTTT; CDR3: CASSAAATNEKLFF
D: -; J: TRBJ2-5; length: 14; size: -; V: TRBV5-4; DNA: TGTGCCAGCAGCTTAGATGGGCCGCCAGAGACCCAGTACTTC; CDR3: CASSLDGPPETQYF
D: -; J: TRBJ2-1; length: 16; size: -; V: TRBV7-9; DNA: TGTGCCAGCAGCTTGGCGGGGGCCCGTCGGCACAATGAGCAGTTCTTC; CDR3: CASSLAGARRHNEQFF
D: TRBD1; J: TRBJ1-1; length: 13; size: few; V: TRBV18; DNA: TGTGCCAGCTCGCCACAGGGGAGGAGTGAAGCTTTCTTT; CDR3: CASSPQGRSEAFF
D: -; J: TRBJ1-4; length: 11; size: -; V: TRBV11-2; DNA: TGTGCCAGCAGCCTGAATGAAAAACTGTTTTTT; CDR3: CASSLNEKLFF
D: -; J: TRBJ1-5; length: 16; size: once; V: TRBV18; DNA: TGTGCCAGCTCAAACTACGGGGCAGGGAGCAATCAGCCCCAGCATTTT; CDR3: CASSNYGAGSNQPQHF
D: TRBD1; J: TRBJ1-2; length: 16; size: -; V: TRBV7-2; DNA: TGTGCCAGCAGCTTAGTAGAGGACAGGGGCCACTATGGCTACACCTTC; CDR3: CASSLVEDRGHYGYTF
D: -; J: TRBJ1-1; length: 15; size: few; V: TRBV19; DNA: TGTGCCAGTAGTATATCTGGTCGACAGAACACTGAAGCTTTCTTT; CDR3: CASSISGRQNTEAFF
D: -; J: TRBJ2-5; length: 16; size: -; V: TRBV19; DNA: TGTGCCAGTAGTATAGGGGAACAGGTTTTGCAAGAGACCCAGTACTTC; CDR3: CASSIGEQVLQETQYF
D: -; J: TRBJ1-3; length: 12; size: -; V: TRBV18; DNA: TGTGCCAGCTCAGGTGAAACAAGCACCATATATTTT; CDR3: CASSGETSTIYF
D: -; J: TRBJ2-3; length: 11; size: -; V: TRBV14; DNA: TGTGCCAGCAGCAGGACAGATACGCAGTATTTT; CDR3: CASSRTDTQYF
D: TRBD2; J: TRBJ2-5; length: 15; size: -; V: TRBV18; DNA: TGTGCCAGCTCACCACCGGGACTAGCAATGGAGACCCAGTACTTC; CDR3: CASSPPGLAMETQYF
D: -; J: TRBJ2-2; length: 13; size: once; V: TRBV29-1; DNA: TGCAGCGTTGAAGACTTAAAGACCGGGGAGCTGTTTTTT; CDR3: CSVEDLKTGELFF
D: -; J: TRBJ2-5; length: 14; size: -; V: TRBV7-2; DNA: TGTGCCAGCAGCTCCCGGCCCGGAGGGGAGACCCAGTACTTC; CDR3: CASSSRPGGETQYF
D: -; J: TRBJ2-7; length: 14; size: -; V: TRBV7-8; DNA: TGTGCCAGCAGTGCCGGGACACAGACCTACGAGCAGTACTTC; CDR3: CASSAGTQTYEQYF
D: TRBD2; J: TRBJ2-1; length: 14; size: -; V: TRBV6-6; DNA: TGTGCCAGCAGACTAGCGGGGGATTACAATGAGCAGTTCTTC; CDR3: CASRLAGDYNEQFF
D: -; J: TRBJ1-1; length: 13; size: few; V: TRBV7-8; DNA: TGTGCCAGCAGCCGTATGGGGAACACTGAAGCTTTCTTT; CDR3: CASSRMGNTEAFF
D: TRBD2; J: TRBJ2-5; length: 14; size: -; V: TRBV5-4; DNA: TGTGCCAGCAGTTGGGCAGCGGGACAAGAGACCCAGTACTTC; CDR3: CASSWAAGQETQYF
D: -; J: TRBJ2-1; length: 14; size: -; V: TRBV18; DNA: TGTGCCAGCTCCAGAGATGGACACACTAATGAGCAGTTCTTC; CDR3: CASSRDGHTNEQFF
D: -; J: TRBJ1-1; length: 14; size: -; V: TRBV7-2; DNA: TGTGCCAGCAGCGTGGGGACCGTGAACACTGAAGCTTTCTTT; CDR3: CASSVGTVNTEAFF
D: -; J: TRBJ1-6; length: 15; size: -; V: TRBV19; DNA: TGTGCCAGTAGTATTCAGGCCAGGGCAGATTCACCCCTCCACTTT; CDR3: CASSIQARADSPLHF
D: -; J: TRBJ2-2; length: 17; size: -; V: TRBV7-2; DNA: TGTGCCAGCAGCCTATTCCAGGGAGTTATTAACACCGGGGAGCTGTTTTTT; CDR3: CASSLFQGVINTGELFF